The 19 T cell receptor beta chains listed next were all sequenced from one sample in a study of cytomegalovirus exposure and HLA in healthy donors. The primer mix had 60 Vbeta and 13 Jbeta primers. The method was immunoSEQ multiplex PCR; TCRdb's version includes in-frame clones alone and lacks a portion of them. The sample shows 100,000 or so clones, about three quarters of them seen only once. Material for sequencing was PBMCs. Source of these receptors: a middle-aged woman in good health and CMV-seropositive.

This clone has more than one count but fewer than ten. This rearrangement joins TRBV7-9 to TRBJ1-2, with a possible D match to TRBD1 (6 bases). The germline CDR1 and CDR2 sequences are SEHNR and FQNEAQ (reference sequence). The CDR3 totals 16 residues. V was pared by 1 base and J by 4 bases, with 16 bases between. For the CDR3, the DNA is TGTGCCAGCAGCTTAGGGGGTCAGGGGCACTTCTATGGCTACACCTTC. This encodes CASSLGGQGHFYGYTF. Variable domain in full (rest from reference TRBV7-9 and TRBJ1-2): DTGVSQNPRHKITKRGQNVTFRCDPISEHNRLYWYRQTLGQGPEFLTYFQNEAQLEKSRLLSDRFSAERPKGSFSTLEIQRTEQGDSAMYLCASSLGGQGHFYGYTFGSGTRLTVV.

The chain carries TRBV30 and TRBJ1-5; possibly TRBD1 for D (5 bases). The CDR3 is 14 amino acids. CDR1 GTSNPN and CDR2 SVGIG come from the germline V gene (reference sequence). Trimming removed 3 bases at V and 5 bases at J, with 14 bases between. CDR3 bases: TGTGCCTGGAGCATTAACCAGGGTTATCAGCCCCAGCATTTT. Its translation: CAWSINQGYQPQHF. Combining the CDR3 with reference TRBV30 and TRBJ1-5 gives the whole variable domain SQTIHQWPATLVQPVGSPLSLECTVEGTSNPNLYWYRQAAGRGLQLLFYSVGIGQISSEVPQNLSASRPQDRQFILSSKKLLLSDSGFYLCAWSINQGYQPQHFGDGTRLSIL.

The CDR3 DNA reads as TGTGCCAGCTCATCAAACCGGGACACCCTACGCGCAGATACGCAGTATTTT. It encodes CASSSNRDTLRADTQYF. The chain recombines TRBV18 with TRBJ2-3, with a tentative D call TRBD1 (6 bases). Germline lookup yields CDR1 KGHSH and CDR2 LQKENI. Trimming removed 5 bases at V and 4 bases at J, with 22 bases between. The CDR3 contains 17 residues. Full variable domain (remainder filled in from reference TRBV18 and TRBJ2-3): NAGVMQNPRHLVRRRGQEARLRCSPMKGHSHVYWYRQLPEEGLKFMVYLQKENIIDESGMPKERFSAEFPKEGPSILRIQQVVRGDSAAYFCASSSNRDTLRADTQYFGPGTRLTVL.

The chain is built from TRBV5-1 and TRBJ2-3; 7 positions agree with TRBD2. The CDR3 has 14 residues. CDR1 SGHRS and CDR2 YFSETQ come from the germline V gene. V gave up 10 bases and J gave up 2 bases; unmatched junction bases: 10. The CDR3 region is CAGRETLYTDTQYF. CDR3 DNA: TGCGCCGGGAGGGAGACTCTATACACAGATACGCAGTATTTT. Variable domain in full (rest from reference TRBV5-1 and TRBJ2-3): KAGVTQTPRYLIKTRGQQVTLSCSPISGHRSVSWYQQTPGQGLQFLFEYFSETQRNKGNFPGRFSGRQFSNSRSEMNVSTLELGDSALYLCAGRETLYTDTQYFGPGTRLTVL.

This sequence joins TRBV5-1 and TRBJ2-4; D call uncertain. This CDR3 region has 14 residues. V was clipped by 0 bases and J by 4 bases, with 8 bases between them. Germline CDR1 reads SGHRS; CDR2 reads YFSETQ. For the CDR3, the DNA is TGCGCCAGCAGCTTGGGTGGAGAAAAAAACATTCAGTACTTC. Protein product: CASSLGGEKNIQYF.

This clone was counted a few times. CDR3 nucleotides: TGCGCCAGCAGCCAACGACATGGGACAGGGGGCGTATACTCCGATACGCAGTATTTT. Translating gives CASSQRHGTGGVYSDTQYF. The V gene is TRBV4-1, the J gene TRBJ2-3; 12 bases are shared with TRBD1. CDR1 and CDR2 (germline): MGHRA, YSYEKL. Trimming removed 2 bases from V and 6 bases from J; junction bases left unmatched: 15. The CDR3 loop spans 19 amino acids.

This clone was observed a few times. The rearrangement links TRBV6-5 to TRBJ1-5; D is possibly TRBD1 (6 bases). Germline V lookup: CDR1 MNHEY, CDR2 SVGAGI. Trimming shortened V by 7 bases and J by 5 bases, and 15 bases separated the two germline ends. This CDR3 comprises 14 residues. Here the CDR3 reads CASTLQQGYQPQHF. CDR3 sequence (DNA): TGTGCCAGCACCCTACAACAGGGATATCAGCCCCAGCATTTT.

This clone has a handful of counts. The chain is built from TRBV25-1 and TRBJ1-5; D uncertain. The CDR3 consists of 12 residues. V lost 11 bases, J lost 3 bases, and 11 bases lay in between. The germline V gene encodes CDR1 MGHDK and CDR2 SYGVNS. CDR3 DNA: TGTGCCTACCGGGAATCCAATCAGCCCCAGCATTTT. It specifies CAYRESNQPQHF.

This clone was recorded only once. The J gene is TRBJ1-1, the V gene TRBV6-6; D is ambiguous. V lost 6 bases and J lost 4, with 9 bases in between. The CDR3 length is 12 residues. The germline V gene has CDR1 MNHNY and CDR2 SVGAGI (reference sequence). This CDR3 is CASSLSSTEAFF. CDR3 DNA sequence: TGTGCCAGCAGCTTGTCCTCCACTGAAGCTTTCTTT.

The CDR3 reads CSVAAGTGAEQYF. CDR3 DNA: TGCAGCGTTGCGGCCGGGACAGGGGCCGAGCAGTACTTC. V usage is TRBV29-1 and J usage is TRBJ2-7; 10 positions match TRBD1. Per the germline V gene, CDR1 is SQVTM and CDR2 is ANQGSEA. There are 13 residues in the CDR3. The junction had 6 bases not matched to a gene; V was cut back by 4 bases and J by 6 bases.

The sample holds a few counts of this clone. The DNA for the CDR3 is TGTGCCAGCAGCTTATCTGTTAGCGGGGGGGGGCAGTTCTTC. This translates into CASSLSVSGGGQFF. The gene calls are TRBV7-3 and TRBJ2-1, with 11 positions matching TRBD2. The germline V gene encodes CDR1 SGHTA and CDR2 FQGTGA. V was pared by 2 bases and J by 12 bases, with 6 bases of the junction left unmatched. CDR3 length: 14 amino acids.

CDR3 DNA: TGTGCCAGCAGCGTCAGTGGGACTTTCTATCAGGAGCAGTTCTTC. It translates to CASSVSGTFYQEQFF. The chain uses TRBV9 and TRBJ2-1; the D gene is possibly TRBD2 (6 bases). Germline V gene data show CDR1 as SGDLS and CDR2 as YYNGEE. The CDR3 contains 15 residues. V lost 2 bases and J 10 bases, leaving 19 bases between the germline ends.

This clone was counted only a few times. V gene TRBV7-6 combines with J gene TRBJ1-2; perhaps TRBD1 as D (5 bases). Trimming removed 5 bases at V and 8 bases at J, with 18 bases between. From germline, CDR1 is SGHVS and CDR2 FNYEAQ. The CDR3 is 14 amino acids. CDR3 residues: CASSGGEGVGGYTF. The CDR3 DNA sequence: TGTGCCAGCAGCGGAGGGGAAGGGGTTGGAGGCTACACCTTC.

This chain connects TRBV5-1 to TRBJ2-7, with TRBD1 as a possible D gene (6 bases). CDR3 length equals 13 residues. Per the germline V gene, CDR1 is SGHRS and CDR2 is YFSETQ. V was clipped by 4 bases and J by 2 bases, with 10 bases between them. CDR3 sequence reads: CASSPGDTYEQYF. Written as DNA, the CDR3 is TGCGCCAGCAGCCCCGGGGACACCTACGAGCAGTACTTC.

This clone was recorded a few times. This chain connects TRBV6-5 to TRBJ1-6, with 7 bases lining up with TRBD1. Trimming removed 6 bases from V and 6 bases from J; junction bases left unmatched: 5. The CDR3 contains 14 residues. Germline V gives CDR1 MNHEY, CDR2 SVGAGI. As DNA, the CDR3 is TGTGCCAGCAGGGTCCAGGGGGGTAATTCACCCCTCCACTTT. Translated: CASRVQGGNSPLHF.

The CDR3, as DNA: TGTGCCAGCAGCGTCGAATCGGGGGGTAATTCACCCCTCCACTTT. Translation gives CASSVESGGNSPLHF. The rearrangement uses TRBV9 and TRBJ1-6; D might be TRBD1 (5 bases). Germline-derived CDR1 and CDR2 are SGDLS and YYNGEE. The length of the CDR3 is 15 residues. V lost 2 bases and J 6 bases, leaving 12 bases between the germline ends.

This chain connects TRBV5-6 to TRBJ1-5, with a weak D call TRBD1 (5 bases). The CDR3 is made up of 16 amino acids. Germline V gene lookup returns CDR1 SGHDT and CDR2 YYEEEE. Trimming removed 1 base from V and 0 bases from J, with 11 bases in between. The CDR3 sequence: CASSLRGLNSNQPQHF. CDR3 nucleotide sequence: TGTGCCAGCAGCTTGCGGGGACTCAATAGCAATCAGCCCCAGCATTTT.

CDR3 DNA sequence: TGCAGCGTTGGGAGCTCTGGAAACACCATATATTTT. Its protein product is CSVGSSGNTIYF. V and J are TRBV29-1 and TRBJ1-3; D is unclear. Germline-derived CDR1 and CDR2 are SQVTM and ANQGSEA. V lost 4 bases to trimming and J lost 0 bases, with 4 bases between them. The CDR3 is 12 amino acids.

This chain connects TRBV12-5 to TRBJ1-6, with 7 positions matching TRBD1. The CDR3 loop spans 15 amino acids. Trimming cost V 6 bases and J 8 bases; bases outside gene matches: 10. The V gene's germline CDR1 is LGHNT and CDR2 FRNRAP. CDR3 region: CASGLTDRADSPLHF. In nucleotides, the CDR3 is TGTGCTAGTGGCCTTACCGACAGGGCGGATTCACCCCTCCACTTT.